The present TCR beta chain was sequenced within a study of CD8+ T cells in alopecia areata. cDNA serving as the sequencing template came from extracted, reverse transcribed RNA. Sequenced by immunoSEQ multiplex PCR; TCRdb stores in-frame clones only, minus some. Among over 95,000 clones listed, more than 35% were seen once. Sequencing was done on a sample of CD4+ T cells sorted from blood. The TCR was taken from a human donor with alopecia areata.

Here the CDR3 DNA reads TGCAGCGTTCGCCCCCCGACAGGGGAGTCCTACAATGAGCAGTTCTTC. It translates to CSVRPPTGESYNEQFF. The chain employs TRBV29-1 and TRBJ2-1; 8 nucleotides line up with TRBD1. The J segment lost 1 base and the V segment lost 5 bases, leaving 10 bases of the junction unmatched. The CDR3 is 16 residues long. Germline V CDR1 and CDR2: SQVTM, ANQGSEA.